The T cell receptor beta chain under discussion was sequenced for a study of identical twins. TCRdb called the 5' RACE reads again in MiXCR, with one record for every CDR3 protein. This table holds approximately 240,000 distinct CDR3 sequences, 11% to 15% found once. The V end lost 7 bases, the J end lost 5 bases, and 15 bases lay between the germline ends. The CDR3 extends over 13 amino acids. The germline V gene encodes CDR1 MNHEY and CDR2 SVGEGT. This clonotype appeared a few times. This receptor was taken from a woman aged 18 to 35 in good health. Sequences were obtained from memory (CD45RO+) T cells sorted from blood. The rearrangement links TRBV6-2 or TRBV6-3 to TRBJ2-7; D remains unclear. Written as DNA, the CDR3 is TGTGCCAGCAAAGAGCCCCAGGTCGACGAGCAGTACTTC. Its translation: CASKEPQVDEQYF.